This TCR beta chain came from a study of T cell responses to AZD1222 COVID-19 vaccine. TCRdb keeps only in-frame clones here, not all; method: immunoSEQ multiplex PCR. This sample carries about 150,000 clones, more than 85% of them seen once, and the ten largest clones take around 1.5%. This sequence originates from an adult who received the AZD1222 COVID-19 vaccine. This sample comprised peripheral blood, obtained 28 days after the second AZD1222 dose.

The CDR3 reads CASSDNSYEQYF. The CDR3 region has the DNA TGTGCCAGCAGTGATAATTCCTACGAGCAGTACTTC. The J gene is TRBJ2-7, the V gene TRBV6-1; D is uncertain. This CDR3 has 12 residues. Between the trimmed V and J ends, which lost 3 bases and 1 base, there was a span of 4 bases. Germline V lookup: CDR1 MNHNS, CDR2 SASEGT.